This TCR beta chain was sequenced during a study of identical twins. J gave up 4 bases and V 1 base, and 6 bases lay outside the gene matches. The CDR3 is 16 residues long. Per the germline V gene, CDR1 is MGHRA and CDR2 is YSYEKL. This clonotype has only a few counts. TCRdb used MiXCR to reprocess the 5' RACE reads, holding one entry per CDR3 protein. Of around 370,000 distinct CDR3 sequences in the sample, 8.5% to 10% were seen once. The sequence derives from a woman in her forties or fifties in good health. Sequencing was done on a sample of naive T cells sorted from blood. The chain combines TRBV4-1 with TRBJ1-1, with 10 bases that match TRBD1. CDR3 amino acids: CASSQVVRDRGTEAFF. The CDR3 DNA reads as TGCGCCAGCAGCCAAGTGGTCCGGGACAGGGGCACTGAAGCTTTCTTT.